The TCR beta chain under discussion was sequenced for a study of blood T cell repertoires in COVID-19. Looking at the study overall: The origin of the acute and convalescent COVID-19 samples was the United States, Italy and Spain. PBMCs, B-cell-depleted T cells, or T cells were the source of the cDNA or gDNA that made up the material.

The Seattle patients joined while their infection was active and were tracked longitudinally afterward. Per the authors' pipeline: Researchers report that nucleated cell counts were estimated from reference gene primer amplification. Sequencing used immunoSEQ multiplex PCR; TCRdb keeps in-frame clones, though not all of them. The V and J calls and the clone size are those of that table, but D and trimming were determined from the DNA. Of around 170,000 clones listed, around 83% were seen once; the top ten hold 6% to 8%. Looked up from germline, CDR1 is GTSNPN and CDR2 is SVGIG (reference sequence). This CDR3 has 13 residues. V was pared by 0 bases and J by 8 bases, with 6 bases of the junction left unmatched.

Sequenced material: peripheral blood. The J gene is TRBJ1-2, the V gene TRBV30, with TRBD1 matching over 7 bases. This TCR came from a woman in her sixties or seventies with COVID-19, enrolled during active disease. The chain's CDR3 is CAWSVPRGRGYTF. In DNA form, the CDR3 reads TGTGCCTGGAGTGTACCCAGGGGGAGAGGCTACACCTTC. The full variable domain, its missing parts supplied by reference TRBV30 and TRBJ1-2, is SQTIHQWPATLVQPVGSPLSLECTVEGTSNPNLYWYRQAAGRGLQLLFYSVGIGQISSEVPQNLSASRPQDRQFILSSKKLLLSDSGFYLCAWSVPRGRGYTFGSGTRLTVV.